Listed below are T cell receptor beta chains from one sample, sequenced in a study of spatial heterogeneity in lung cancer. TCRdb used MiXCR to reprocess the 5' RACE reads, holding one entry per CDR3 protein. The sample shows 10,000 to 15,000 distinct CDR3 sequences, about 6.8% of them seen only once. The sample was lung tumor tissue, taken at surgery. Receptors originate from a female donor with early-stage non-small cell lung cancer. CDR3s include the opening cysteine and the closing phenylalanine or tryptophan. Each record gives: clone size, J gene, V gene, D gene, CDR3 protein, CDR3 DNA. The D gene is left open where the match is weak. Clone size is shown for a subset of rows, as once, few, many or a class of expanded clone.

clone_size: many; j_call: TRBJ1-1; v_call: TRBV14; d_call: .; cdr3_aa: CASSQPSSENTEAFF; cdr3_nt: TGTGCCAGCAGCCAACCCTCGTCGGAGAACACTGAAGCTTTCTTT
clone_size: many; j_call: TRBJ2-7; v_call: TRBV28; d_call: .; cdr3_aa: CASSLISLADSYEQYF; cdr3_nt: TGTGCCAGCAGTTTGATATCGTTGGCGGACTCCTACGAGCAGTACTTC
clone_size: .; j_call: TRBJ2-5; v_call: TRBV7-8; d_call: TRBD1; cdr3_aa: CASSLGAGTGIETQYF; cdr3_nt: TGTGCCAGCAGCTTAGGGGCTGGGACAGGGATAGAGACCCAGTACTTC
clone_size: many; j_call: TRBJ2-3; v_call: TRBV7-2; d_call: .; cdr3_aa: CASSLVGGLGGDTQYF; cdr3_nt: TGTGCCAGCAGCTTAGTTGGAGGACTCGGAGGGGATACGCAGTATTTT
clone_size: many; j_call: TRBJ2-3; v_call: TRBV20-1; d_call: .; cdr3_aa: CSARDRSGSEYF; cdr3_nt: TGCAGTGCTAGAGATCGGAGCGGAAGTGAATATTTT
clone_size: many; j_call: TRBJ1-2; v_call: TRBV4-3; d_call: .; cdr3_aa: CASSQELTFYGYTF; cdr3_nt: TGCGCCAGCAGCCAAGAACTAACCTTCTATGGCTACACCTTC
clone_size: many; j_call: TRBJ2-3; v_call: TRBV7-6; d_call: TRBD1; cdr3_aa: CASSLGTGADTQYF; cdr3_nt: TGTGCCAGCAGCTTGGGGACAGGGGCAGATACGCAGTATTTT
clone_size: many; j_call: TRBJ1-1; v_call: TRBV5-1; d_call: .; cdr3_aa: CASSFGGTANTEAFF; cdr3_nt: TGCGCCAGCAGCTTCGGAGGGACTGCGAACACTGAAGCTTTCTTT
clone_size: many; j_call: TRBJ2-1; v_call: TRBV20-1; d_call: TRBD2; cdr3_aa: CSARGPIAGSYNEQFF; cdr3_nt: TGCAGTGCTAGGGGTCCAATAGCGGGAAGCTACAATGAGCAGTTCTTC
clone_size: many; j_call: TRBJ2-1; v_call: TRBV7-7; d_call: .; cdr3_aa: CAVIADEQFF; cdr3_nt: TGTGCCGTCATTGCAGATGAGCAGTTCTTC
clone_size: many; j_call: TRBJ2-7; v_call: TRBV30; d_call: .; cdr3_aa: CAWKLHGRYEQYF; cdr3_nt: TGTGCCTGGAAGTTGCATGGCCGGTACGAGCAGTACTTC